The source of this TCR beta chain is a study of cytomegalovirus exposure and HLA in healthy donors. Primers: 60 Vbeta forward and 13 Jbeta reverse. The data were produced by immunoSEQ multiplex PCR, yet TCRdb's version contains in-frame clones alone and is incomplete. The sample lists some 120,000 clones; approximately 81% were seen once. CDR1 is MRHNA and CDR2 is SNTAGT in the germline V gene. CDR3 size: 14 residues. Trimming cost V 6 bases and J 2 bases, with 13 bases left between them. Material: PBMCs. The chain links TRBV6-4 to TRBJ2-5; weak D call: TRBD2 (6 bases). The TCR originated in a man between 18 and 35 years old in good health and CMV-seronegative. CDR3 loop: CASRGREPQETQYF. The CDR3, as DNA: TGTGCCAGCAGAGGACGGGAGCCTCAAGAGACCCAGTACTTC.